This T cell receptor beta chain derives from a study of cytomegalovirus exposure and HLA in healthy donors. The wider study: The roughly 120 validation repertoires used the same platform as the approximately 700 first-cohort repertoires, a later analysis reported.

This clone was seen once. Its antigen is undetermined. The assay was immunoSEQ multiplex PCR, and TCRdb's table has in-frame clones only and misses some. The table shows hundreds of thousands of clones, with roughly 91% occurring only once. Findings and caveats of the study: Within the 100 to 150 validation repertoires, first-cohort TCR clusters tended to co-occur, according to a later analysis. High sensitivity and specificity were reportedly achieved when the classifier diagnosed cytomegalovirus status.

Sequencing used PBMCs. This TCR came from a woman in her twenties or thirties in good health and CMV-seronegative.

This CDR3 is CAISVTEKYGYTF. Here the CDR3 DNA reads TGTGCCATCAGTGTGACAGAGAAGTATGGCTACACCTTC. The chain couples TRBV10-3 to TRBJ1-2; D possibly corresponds to TRBD1 (5 bases). V was clipped by 4 bases and J by 5 bases, with 11 bases between them. The V gene's germline CDR1 is ENHRY and CDR2 SYGVKD. The CDR3 has 13 amino acids.